This TCR beta chain was found in a study of cytomegalovirus exposure and HLA in healthy donors. Study context: From HLA-typed donors, an early data release held 70 million to 100 million unique TCRs.

PCR amplification relied on 60 Vbeta primers (plus 13 Jbeta primers). Method: immunoSEQ multiplex PCR; TCRdb's copy keeps in-frame clones and lacks some. The table includes roughly 180,000 clones, 80% detected once. General observations from the study: In vitro checks showed that a few CMV-associated chains really do target CMV antigens. The later analysis indicated that the majority of CMV-associated TCR beta chains appeared HLA-restricted.

For this clone: Its antigen remains unidentified.

CDR3 length equals 15 residues. The J segment lost 11 bases and the V segment lost 0 bases, leaving 4 bases of the junction unmatched. The V gene's germline CDR1 is MGHRA and CDR2 YSYEKL. The chain joins TRBV4-1 to TRBJ1-6, with TRBD1 matching 10 bases. The receptor's source is a woman aged 45-65 years in good health and CMV-seropositive. The sequenced sample consisted of PBMCs. CDR3 sequence reads: CASSQEGTGEPPLHF. The CDR3 DNA reads as TGCGCCAGCAGCCAAGAAGGGACAGGGGAGCCACCCCTCCACTTT.